The clone carrying this T cell receptor (beta chain) was observed a handful of times. Antigen specificity is unknown. V lost 7 bases to trimming and J lost 4 bases, with 8 bases between them. CDR1 and CDR2 (germline): MNHNS, SASEGT. This CDR3 comprises 12 residues. Cultured CD4+ T cell DNA underwent sequencing with the Oncomine TCR Beta short-read assay. From the PCR reads, TCRdb called clonotypes with MiXCR, one entry per CDR3 protein. This table has roughly 4,400 distinct CDR3 sequences, about 40% appearing once. The sample comes from a study of vaccination and CD4 T cells after COVID-19. As for the study in general: Comprising six males and four females, the convalescent participants counted two Hispanic individuals among them.

Overall study findings and caveats: In median terms, SARS-CoV-2-reactive clonotypes went from approximately 23 to 38, a nonsignificant rise. Convalescent patients had a median around 90% of post-vaccine SARS-CoV-2-reactive clones that were detected only after vaccination, not before it.

Stated treatment: approximately 9-day PBMC culture with coronavirus spike peptide pools or control peptides (ViraFEST assay). Before the COVID-19 pandemic (2011-2018), CD4+ T cells were obtained from the unexposed donor. Scientists separated out CD4+ T cells through negative selection following 10 days in culture. The chain has TRBV6-1 and TRBJ2-1; TRBD1 might be the D (5 bases). Sequences were obtained from CD4+ T cells from blood, cultured in vitro. This receptor was obtained from a human donor in good health. The CDR3: CASMKGYNEQFF. Here the CDR3 DNA reads TGTGCCAGCATGAAGGGGTACAATGAGCAGTTCTTC.